The clone carrying this T cell receptor beta chain has just one count. Its antigen remains unknown. This CDR3 is 14 amino acids long. Germline V CDR1 and CDR2: SNHLY, FYNNEI. The ends were cut back, 1 base at V and 2 bases at J, with 8 bases in the middle. This sample is drawn from a study of a mutant IDH1 vaccine in newly diagnosed glioma. Across the whole study: Initiation of the vaccine course occurred 4-6 weeks after radiotherapy alone, or alongside temozolomide cycles.

Produced via immunoSEQ multiplex PCR; TCRdb's table is partial and in-frame only. The sample contains roughly 30,000 clones, roughly four fifths of which appear only once. As to time point: week 23, last vaccination. The investigators gave 300 ug of mutant IDH1 20-mer peptide in each vaccine dose, together with topical imiquimod. This chain joins TRBV2 and TRBJ1-1; D is uncertain. The source was PBMCs, collected from a glioma patient whose treatment included an IDH1 peptide vaccine. The source is a woman in her 30s with glioma. The CDR3 sequence: CASSEEWGNTEAFF. The CDR3 DNA reads TGTGCCAGCAGTGAAGAGTGGGGTAACACTGAAGCTTTCTTT. Full variable domain (outside the CDR3, taken from reference TRBV2 and TRBJ1-1): EPEVTQTPSHQVTQMGQEVILRCVPISNHLYFYWYRQILGQKVEFLVSFYNNEISEKSEIFDDQFSVERPDGSNFTLKIRSTKLEDSAMYFCASSEEWGNTEAFFGQGTRLTVV.